Listed here is a single T cell receptor beta chain. The target antigen is unknown. This sample is drawn from a study of T cells in Graves' hyperthyroidism and ophthalmopathy. General observations from the study: Blood shared most expanded thyroid clonotypes above 0.001. Ophthalmopathy got predicted by the model a median approximately 6.4 months before its onset.

An absence of ophthalmopathy progression within 18 months meant stable Graves' hyperthyroidism. RNA transcripts yielded amplified TCR beta CDR3 regions. The HTBI primer set served for first-round RT-PCR of the TCR CDR3. A single record per CDR3 protein comes from TCRdb applying MiXCR to the multiplex PCR reads. The sample holds about 560,000 distinct CDR3 sequences, around 45% seen once. Source material: peripheral blood or thyroid tissue (not recorded which). This clonotype was sampled from a woman under 30 with Graves' hyperthyroidism.

The CDR3 here is CSAWESGRAAYEQYF. The CDR3 coding sequence is TGCAGTGCTTGGGAGAGCGGGAGGGCCGCCTACGAGCAGTACTTC. The chain employs TRBV20-1 and TRBJ2-7; 10 bases agree with TRBD2. The trim removed 5 bases at V and 2 bases at J, leaving 9 bases unmatched. Looked up from germline, CDR1 is DFQATT and CDR2 is SNEGSKA (reference sequence). CDR3 length equals 15 residues.